This TCR beta chain was retrieved from a study of T cell responses to AZD1222 COVID-19 vaccine. Notes on the study in general: The CD4 TCRs associated with vaccination extended across spike and predominated at 160-218 and 743-854. Nearly half of spike-specific TCRs reportedly target unmutated variant regions. After the peak T cell response, and only then, were repertoires sampled.

Sequencing was performed with immunoSEQ multiplex PCR; in TCRdb, only in-frame clones are kept and a portion is missing. The profile shows 100,000 or so clones, around 90% of them singletons. The V gene's germline CDR1 is MDHEN and CDR2 SYDVKM. V lost 1 base, J lost 2 bases, and 15 bases lay in between. The CDR3 length is 17 residues. As for this clone: Its antigen remains unidentified.

The gene calls are TRBV28 and TRBJ1-3, with D unresolved. The source was peripheral blood, collected on day 0 of AZD1222 vaccination. The origin of this receptor is an adult in good health. The CDR3 sequence: CASSLSYFTRPGNTIYF. CDR3 DNA: TGTGCCAGCAGTTTATCTTATTTTACTCGGCCTGGAAACACCATATATTTT.